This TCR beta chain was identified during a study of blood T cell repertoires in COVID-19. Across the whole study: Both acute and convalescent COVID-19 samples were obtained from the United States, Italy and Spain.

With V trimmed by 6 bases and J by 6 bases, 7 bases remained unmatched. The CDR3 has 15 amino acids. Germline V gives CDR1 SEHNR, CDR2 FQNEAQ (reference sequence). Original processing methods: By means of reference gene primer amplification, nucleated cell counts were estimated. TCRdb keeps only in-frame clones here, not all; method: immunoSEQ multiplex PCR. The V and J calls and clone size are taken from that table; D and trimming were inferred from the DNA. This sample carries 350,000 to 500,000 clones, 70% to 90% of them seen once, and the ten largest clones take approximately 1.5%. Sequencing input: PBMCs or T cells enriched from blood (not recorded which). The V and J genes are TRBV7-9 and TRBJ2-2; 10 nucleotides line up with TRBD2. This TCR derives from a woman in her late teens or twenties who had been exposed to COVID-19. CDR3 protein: CASRGTSGTPGELFF. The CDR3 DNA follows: TGTGCCAGCAGGGGAACTAGCGGGACACCCGGGGAGCTGTTTTTT.